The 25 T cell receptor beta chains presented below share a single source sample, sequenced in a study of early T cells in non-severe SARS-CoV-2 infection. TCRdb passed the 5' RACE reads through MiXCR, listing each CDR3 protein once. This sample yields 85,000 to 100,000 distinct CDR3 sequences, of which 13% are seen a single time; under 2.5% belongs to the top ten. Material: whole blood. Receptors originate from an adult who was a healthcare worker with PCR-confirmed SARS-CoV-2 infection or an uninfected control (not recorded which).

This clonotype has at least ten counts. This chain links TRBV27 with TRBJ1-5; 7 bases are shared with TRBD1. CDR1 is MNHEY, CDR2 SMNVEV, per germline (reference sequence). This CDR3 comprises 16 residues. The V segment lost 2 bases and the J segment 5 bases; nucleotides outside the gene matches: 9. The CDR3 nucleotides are TGTGCCAGCAGTTTAAGGGGAACAGGGGAGGATCAGCCCCAGCATTTT. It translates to CASSLRGTGEDQPQHF.

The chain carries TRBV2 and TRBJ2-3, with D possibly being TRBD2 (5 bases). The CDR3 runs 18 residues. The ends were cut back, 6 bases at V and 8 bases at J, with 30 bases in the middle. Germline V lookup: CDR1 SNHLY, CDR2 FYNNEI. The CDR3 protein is CASSEHVGGWIVLGTQYF. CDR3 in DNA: TGTGCCAGCAGCGAACATGTCGGAGGTTGGATCGTTCTCGGTACGCAGTATTTT.

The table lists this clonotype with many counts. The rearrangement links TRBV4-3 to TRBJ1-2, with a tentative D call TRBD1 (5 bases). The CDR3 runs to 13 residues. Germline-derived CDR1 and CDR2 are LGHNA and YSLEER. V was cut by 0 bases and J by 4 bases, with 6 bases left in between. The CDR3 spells CASSQDRAYGYTF. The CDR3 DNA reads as TGCGCCAGCAGCCAAGACAGGGCCTATGGCTACACCTTC.

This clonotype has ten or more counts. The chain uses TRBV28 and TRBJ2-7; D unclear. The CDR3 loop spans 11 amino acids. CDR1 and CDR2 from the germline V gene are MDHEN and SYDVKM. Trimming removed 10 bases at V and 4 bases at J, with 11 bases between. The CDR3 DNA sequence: TGTGCCACCCTACCGCCATACGAGCAGTACTTC. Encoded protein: CATLPPYEQYF. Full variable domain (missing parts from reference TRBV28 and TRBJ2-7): DVKVTQSSRYLVKRTGEKVFLECVQDMDHENMFWYRQDPGLGLRLIYFSYDVKMKEKGDIPEGYSVSREKKERFSLILESASTNQTSMYLCATLPPYEQYFGPGTRLTVT.

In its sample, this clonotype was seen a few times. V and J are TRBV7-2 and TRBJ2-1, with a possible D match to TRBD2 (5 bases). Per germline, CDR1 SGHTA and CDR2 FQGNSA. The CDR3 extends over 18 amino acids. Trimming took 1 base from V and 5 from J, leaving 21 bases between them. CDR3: CASSLERTGILHNNEQFF. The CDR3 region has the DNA TGTGCCAGCAGCTTAGAAAGGACGGGAATATTACACAACAATGAGCAGTTCTTC.

For the CDR3, the DNA is TGTGCCAGCAGACGCCCCGTTGGGCAGCGGAACACCATATATTTT. The encoded protein is CASRRPVGQRNTIYF. The rearrangement uses TRBV28 and TRBJ1-3; no reliable D call. Trimming pared 6 bases from V and 7 bases from J, leaving 19 bases between. Germline assignment: CDR1 MDHEN and CDR2 SYDVKM. The CDR3 consists of 15 residues.

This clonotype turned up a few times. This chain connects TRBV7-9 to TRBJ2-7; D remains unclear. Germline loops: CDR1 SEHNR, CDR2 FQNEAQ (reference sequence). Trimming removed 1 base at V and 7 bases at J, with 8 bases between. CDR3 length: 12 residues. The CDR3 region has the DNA TGTGCCAGCAGCTTAGTAACGGCAGAGCAGTACTTC. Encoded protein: CASSLVTAEQYF.

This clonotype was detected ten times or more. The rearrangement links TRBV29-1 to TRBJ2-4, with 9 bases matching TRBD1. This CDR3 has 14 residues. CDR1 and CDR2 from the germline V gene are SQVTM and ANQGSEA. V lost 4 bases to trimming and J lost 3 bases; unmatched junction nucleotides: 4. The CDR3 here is CSVAQGAVKNIQYF. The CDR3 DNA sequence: TGCAGCGTTGCACAGGGGGCTGTCAAAAACATTCAGTACTTC.

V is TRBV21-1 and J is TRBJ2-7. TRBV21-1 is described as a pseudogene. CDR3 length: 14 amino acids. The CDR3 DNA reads TGTGCCAGCAGCAAAGTCGTGAGGAACTTGGAGCAGTACTTC. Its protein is CASSKVVRNLEQYF.

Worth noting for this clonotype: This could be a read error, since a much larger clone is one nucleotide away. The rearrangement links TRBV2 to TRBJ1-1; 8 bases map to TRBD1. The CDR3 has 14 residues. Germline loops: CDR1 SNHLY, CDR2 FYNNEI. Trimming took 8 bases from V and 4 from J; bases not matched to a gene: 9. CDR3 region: CASRRTGSSTEAFF. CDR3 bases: TGTGCCAGCCGCCGGACAGGGTCGAGCACTGAAGCTTTCTTT. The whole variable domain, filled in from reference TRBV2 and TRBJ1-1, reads EPEVTQTPSHQVTQMGQEVILRCVPISNHLYFYWYRQILGQKVEFLVSFYNNEISEKSEIFDDQFSVERPDGSNFTLKIRSTKLEDSAMYFCASRRTGSSTEAFFGQGTRLTVV.

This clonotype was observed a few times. This chain's CDR3 is CASSRLTGSDGYTF. The CDR3 coding sequence is TGTGCCAGCAGCCGGCTCACGGGGAGCGATGGCTACACCTTC. J is TRBJ1-2 and V is TRBV9; D is ambiguous. V was cut by 4 bases and J by 6 bases, with 16 bases left in between. Germline CDR1 and CDR2: SGDLS and YYNGEE. The CDR3 consists of 14 residues. The variable domain in full, with the rest retrieved from reference TRBV9 and TRBJ1-2, is DSGVTQTPKHLITATGQRVTLRCSPRSGDLSVYWYQQSLDQGLQFLIQYYNGEERAKGNILERFSAQQFPDLHSELNLSSLELGDSALYFCASSRLTGSDGYTFGSGTRLTVV.

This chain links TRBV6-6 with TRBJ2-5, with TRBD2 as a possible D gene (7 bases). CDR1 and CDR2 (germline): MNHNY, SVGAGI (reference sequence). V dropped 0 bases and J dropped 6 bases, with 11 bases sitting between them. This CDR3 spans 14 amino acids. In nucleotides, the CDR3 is TGTGCCAGCAGTTACTCGGGGGGGGGCAAGACCCAGTACTTC. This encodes CASSYSGGGKTQYF.

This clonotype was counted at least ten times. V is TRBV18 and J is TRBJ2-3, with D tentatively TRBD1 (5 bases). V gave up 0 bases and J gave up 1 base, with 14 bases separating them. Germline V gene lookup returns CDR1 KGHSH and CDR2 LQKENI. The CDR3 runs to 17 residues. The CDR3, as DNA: TGTGCCAGCTCACCACCCCTTGCTGCAGGGCGCACAGATACGCAGTATTTT. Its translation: CASSPPLAAGRTDTQYF.

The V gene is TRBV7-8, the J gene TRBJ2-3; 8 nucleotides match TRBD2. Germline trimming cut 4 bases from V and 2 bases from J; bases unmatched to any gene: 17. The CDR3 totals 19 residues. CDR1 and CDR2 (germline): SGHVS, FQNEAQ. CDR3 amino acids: CASSSKGFGGELLTDTQYF. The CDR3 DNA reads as TGTGCCAGCAGCTCAAAGGGGTTCGGGGGGGAACTCCTCACAGATACGCAGTATTTT.

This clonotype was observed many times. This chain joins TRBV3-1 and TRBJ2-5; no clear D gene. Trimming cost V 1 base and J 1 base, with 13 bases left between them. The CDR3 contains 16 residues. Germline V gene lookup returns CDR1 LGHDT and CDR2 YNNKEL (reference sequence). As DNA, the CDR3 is TGTGCCAGCAGCCAAGGTGGTTTGGCCCCCCAAGAGACCCAGTACTTC. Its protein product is CASSQGGLAPQETQYF.

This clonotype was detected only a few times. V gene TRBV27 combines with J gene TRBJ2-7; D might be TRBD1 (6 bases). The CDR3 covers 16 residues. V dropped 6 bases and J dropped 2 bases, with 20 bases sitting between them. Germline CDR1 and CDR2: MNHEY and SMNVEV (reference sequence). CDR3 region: CASSRKALDRPYEQYF. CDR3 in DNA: TGTGCCAGCAGCCGGAAGGCGTTGGACAGACCCTACGAGCAGTACTTC.

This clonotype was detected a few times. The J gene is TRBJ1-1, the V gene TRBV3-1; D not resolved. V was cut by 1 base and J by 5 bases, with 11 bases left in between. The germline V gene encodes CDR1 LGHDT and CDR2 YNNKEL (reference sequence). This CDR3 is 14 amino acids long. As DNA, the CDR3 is TGTGCCAGCAGCCAAGCCCTACCCGGGACTGAAGCTTTCTTT. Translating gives CASSQALPGTEAFF.

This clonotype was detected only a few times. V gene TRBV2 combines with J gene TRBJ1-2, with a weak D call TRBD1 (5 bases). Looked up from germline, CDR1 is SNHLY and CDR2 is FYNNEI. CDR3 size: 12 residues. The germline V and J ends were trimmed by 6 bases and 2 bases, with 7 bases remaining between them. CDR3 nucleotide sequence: TGTGCCAGCAGCGGGGGGAACTATGGCTACACCTTC. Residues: CASSGGNYGYTF.

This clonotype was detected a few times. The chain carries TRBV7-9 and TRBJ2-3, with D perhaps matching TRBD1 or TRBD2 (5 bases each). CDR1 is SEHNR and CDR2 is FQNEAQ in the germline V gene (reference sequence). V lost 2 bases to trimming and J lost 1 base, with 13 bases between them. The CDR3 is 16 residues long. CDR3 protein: CASSLLGPRGTDTQYF. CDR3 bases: TGTGCCAGCAGCTTATTGGGACCCCGGGGCACAGATACGCAGTATTTT.

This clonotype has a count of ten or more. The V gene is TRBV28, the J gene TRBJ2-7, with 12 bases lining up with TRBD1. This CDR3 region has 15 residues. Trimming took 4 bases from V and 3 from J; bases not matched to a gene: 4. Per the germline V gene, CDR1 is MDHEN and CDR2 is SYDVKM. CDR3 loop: CASSSGQGANYEQYF. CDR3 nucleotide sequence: TGTGCCAGCAGTTCGGGACAGGGGGCGAACTACGAGCAGTACTTC.

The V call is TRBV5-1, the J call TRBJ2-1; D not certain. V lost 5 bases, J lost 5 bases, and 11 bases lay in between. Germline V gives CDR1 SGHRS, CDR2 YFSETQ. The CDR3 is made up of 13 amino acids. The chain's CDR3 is CASSRGFNNEQFF. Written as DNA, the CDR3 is TGCGCCAGCAGTAGAGGATTCAACAATGAGCAGTTCTTC.

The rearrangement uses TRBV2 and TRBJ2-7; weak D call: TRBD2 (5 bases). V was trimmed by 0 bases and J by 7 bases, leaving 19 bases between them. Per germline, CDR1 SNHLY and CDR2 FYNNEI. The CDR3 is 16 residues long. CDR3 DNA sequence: TGTGCCAGCAGTGAAGCTGGCGGAGGTCTAAGAGTGGAGCAGTACTTC. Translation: CASSEAGGGLRVEQYF.

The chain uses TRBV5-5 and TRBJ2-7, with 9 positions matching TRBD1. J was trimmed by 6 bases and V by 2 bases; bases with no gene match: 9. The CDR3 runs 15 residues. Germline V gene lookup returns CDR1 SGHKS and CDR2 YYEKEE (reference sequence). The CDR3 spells CASSLEDRGSGEQYF. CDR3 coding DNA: TGTGCCAGCAGCTTAGAAGACAGGGGGTCTGGCGAGCAGTACTTC.

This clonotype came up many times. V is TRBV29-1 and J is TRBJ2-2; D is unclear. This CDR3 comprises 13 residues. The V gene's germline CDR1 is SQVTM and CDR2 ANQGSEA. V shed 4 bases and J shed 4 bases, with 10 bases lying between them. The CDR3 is CSVGTYTTGELFF. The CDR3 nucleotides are TGCAGCGTTGGCACCTATACCACCGGGGAGCTGTTTTTT.

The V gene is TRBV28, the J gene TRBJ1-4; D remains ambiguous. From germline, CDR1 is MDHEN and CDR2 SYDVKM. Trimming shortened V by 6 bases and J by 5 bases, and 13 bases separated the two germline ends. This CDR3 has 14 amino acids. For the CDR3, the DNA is TGTGCCAGCAGAGCTGATCCCGGGAATGAAAAACTGTTTTTT. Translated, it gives CASRADPGNEKLFF.